This is a list of T cell receptor beta chains from one sample in a study of blood T cell repertoires in COVID-19. Using immunoSEQ multiplex PCR, the repertoire was profiled, and TCRdb retains in-frame clones only, with some absent. The table lists under 300,000 clones, around 81% of them singletons. The sequenced material came from PBMCs or T cells enriched from blood (not recorded which). The source is a middle-aged man who had recovered from COVID-19. Both conserved end residues are part of each CDR3. The order of the fields is clone size, D gene, V gene, J gene, CDR3 protein, CDR3 DNA. D genes are given only for firm matches. Where a row states a size, it is once, few, many or the class of an expanded clone; other rows omit it.

size: .
D: .
V: TRBV28
J: TRBJ1-2
CDR3: CASRRTNYGYTF
DNA: TGTGCCAGCAGGCGGACTAACTATGGCTACACCTTC

size: .
D: .
V: TRBV5-1
J: TRBJ1-1
CDR3: CASSLQTQVNTEAFF
DNA: TGCGCCAGCAGCTTGCAAACACAGGTGAACACTGAAGCTTTCTTT

size: .
D: TRBD1
V: TRBV19
J: TRBJ1-1
CDR3: CASSTYRGTEAFF
DNA: TGTGCCAGTAGTACTTACAGGGGCACTGAAGCTTTCTTT

size: once
D: .
V: TRBV3-1/TRBV3-2
J: TRBJ1-2
CDR3: CASSPGGGGKSQGYTF
DNA: TGTGCCAGCAGCCCCGGAGGGGGGGGCAAGTCGCAGGGCTACACCTTC

size: .
D: TRBD1
V: TRBV4-2
J: TRBJ1-4
CDR3: CASSRLLQGRSEKLFF
DNA: TGTGCCAGCAGCCGTTTACTACAGGGGAGGAGTGAAAAACTGTTTTTT

size: .
D: .
V: TRBV6-5
J: TRBJ2-4
CDR3: CASSYDGQGRNIQYF
DNA: TGTGCCAGCAGTTACGACGGGCAGGGAAGAAACATTCAGTACTTC

size: .
D: TRBD1
V: TRBV9
J: TRBJ2-5
CDR3: CASSPRQGHQETQYF
DNA: TGTGCCAGCAGCCCACGACAGGGGCACCAAGAGACCCAGTACTTC

size: .
D: TRBD1
V: TRBV3-1/TRBV3-2
J: TRBJ1-5
CDR3: CASSQFIPGQGSSQPQHF
DNA: TGTGCCAGCAGCCAATTTATACCGGGACAGGGTTCCTCTCAGCCCCAGCATTTT

size: .
D: .
V: TRBV24-1
J: TRBJ1-5
CDR3: CATSEIIGGSQLEQPQHF
DNA: TGTGCCACCAGTGAGATTATAGGGGGTTCACAGTTGGAACAGCCCCAGCATTTT

size: .
D: .
V: TRBV19
J: TRBJ1-2
CDR3: CASRPEGSNYGYTF
DNA: TGTGCCAGTAGGCCCGAAGGGAGTAACTATGGCTACACCTTC

size: medium-sized
D: .
V: TRBV28
J: TRBJ2-1
CDR3: CASLVSGDYNEQFF
DNA: TGTGCCAGCCTCGTGTCAGGGGACTACAATGAGCAGTTCTTC

size: .
D: .
V: TRBV6-1
J: TRBJ2-7
CDR3: CASSEPGLSYEQYF
DNA: TGTGCCAGCAGTGAACCGGGACTTTCCTACGAGCAGTACTTC

size: .
D: .
V: TRBV19
J: TRBJ2-7
CDR3: CASSRGSVYEQYF
DNA: TGTGCCAGTAGTAGGGGCTCGGTCTACGAGCAGTACTTC

size: .
D: .
V: TRBV7-8
J: TRBJ1-6
CDR3: CASSLRGLGSGGGWLHF
DNA: TGTGCCAGCAGCTTACGAGGTTTAGGTTCGGGCGGAGGCTGGCTCCACTTT

size: .
D: TRBD2
V: TRBV24-1
J: TRBJ2-1
CDR3: CATSDLSAGGYNEQFF
DNA: TGTGCCACCAGTGATTTATCAGCGGGAGGCTACAATGAGCAGTTCTTC

size: .
D: .
V: TRBV27
J: TRBJ2-4
CDR3: CASSLSSGPGEAGIQYF
DNA: TGTGCCAGCAGTTTATCCTCCGGCCCTGGGGAGGCTGGCATTCAGTACTTC

size: .
D: .
V: TRBV11-3
J: TRBJ1-6
CDR3: CASSLLRSPLHF
DNA: TGTGCCAGCAGCTTACTTCGGTCACCCCTCCACTTT

size: .
D: .
V: TRBV7-2
J: TRBJ2-2
CDR3: CASSNTDTGELFF
DNA: TGTGCCAGCAGCAATACAGACACCGGGGAGCTGTTTTTT

size: .
D: .
V: TRBV10-3
J: TRBJ1-1
CDR3: CAISEWETEAFF
DNA: TGTGCCATCAGTGAGTGGGAGACTGAAGCTTTCTTT

size: .
D: .
V: TRBV19
J: TRBJ1-3
CDR3: CASSPSAGSGNTIYF
DNA: TGTGCCAGTAGTCCGTCCGCGGGATCTGGAAACACCATATATTTT

size: once
D: TRBD2
V: TRBV3-1/TRBV3-2
J: TRBJ2-7
CDR3: CASSQDISGGYEQYF
DNA: TGTGCCAGCAGCCAAGATATTAGCGGGGGATACGAGCAGTACTTC

size: once
D: .
V: TRBV27
J: TRBJ2-7
CDR3: CASSFSRRAVGGEQYF
DNA: TGTGCCAGCAGTTTTAGTCGGAGGGCGGTTGGCGGCGAGCAGTACTTC

size: few
D: TRBD2
V: TRBV6-1
J: TRBJ2-7
CDR3: CASSEARASGWFLGGEQYF
DNA: TGTGCCAGCAGTGAAGCGCGCGCTAGCGGGTGGTTTTTGGGGGGCGAGCAGTACTTC

size: once
D: TRBD2
V: TRBV5-4
J: TRBJ2-3
CDR3: CASSSVAGGGTDTQYF
DNA: TGTGCCAGCAGCTCGGTGGCGGGGGGCGGCACAGATACGCAGTATTTT

size: .
D: .
V: TRBV29-1
J: TRBJ1-2
CDR3: CSVAGDYGYTF
DNA: TGCAGCGTTGCGGGAGACTATGGCTACACCTTC

size: .
D: TRBD1
V: TRBV3-1/TRBV3-2
J: TRBJ2-2
CDR3: CASTKRQGLNTGELFF
DNA: TGTGCCAGCACCAAGAGACAGGGGCTCAACACCGGGGAGCTGTTTTTT

size: .
D: TRBD2
V: TRBV4-3
J: TRBJ2-1
CDR3: CASSPQREEYNEQFF
DNA: TGCGCCAGCAGCCCACAGCGGGAGGAGTACAATGAGCAGTTCTTC

size: .
D: TRBD2
V: TRBV11-3
J: TRBJ2-1
CDR3: CASSLEREVSYNEQFF
DNA: TGTGCCAGCAGCTTAGAACGGGAGGTGTCCTACAATGAGCAGTTCTTC

size: .
D: .
V: TRBV28
J: TRBJ2-7
CDR3: CASSFGGGWYEQYF
DNA: TGTGCCAGCAGTTTCGGAGGGGGCTGGTACGAGCAGTACTTC

size: .
D: TRBD1
V: TRBV4-2
J: TRBJ2-3
CDR3: CASSPRDRTDTQYF
DNA: TGTGCCAGCAGCCCCCGGGACAGGACAGATACGCAGTATTTT

size: .
D: TRBD2
V: TRBV7-9
J: TRBJ2-7
CDR3: CASSAGLAGGRRGFYEQYF
DNA: TGTGCCAGCAGTGCGGGACTAGCGGGAGGTAGAAGGGGCTTCTACGAGCAGTACTTC

size: .
D: TRBD1
V: TRBV18
J: TRBJ2-7
CDR3: CASSNQGQHYEQYF
DNA: TGTGCCAGCTCCAACCAGGGACAGCACTACGAGCAGTACTTC

size: .
D: .
V: TRBV5-1
J: TRBJ1-2
CDR3: CASSFGGREGYTF
DNA: TGCGCCAGCAGCTTCGGCGGGAGGGAGGGCTACACCTTC

size: few
D: TRBD1
V: TRBV5-4
J: TRBJ2-2
CDR3: CASSPQGVGGELFF
DNA: TGTGCCAGCAGCCCCCAGGGGGTCGGCGGGGAGCTGTTTTTT

size: .
D: TRBD2
V: TRBV24-1
J: TRBJ2-3
CDR3: CATRAGGTDTQYF
DNA: TGTGCCACCAGAGCGGGGGGCACAGATACGCAGTATTTT

size: few
D: TRBD2
V: TRBV18
J: TRBJ2-3
CDR3: CASSPTSGGIDTQYF
DNA: TGTGCCAGCTCACCGACTAGCGGGGGGATAGATACGCAGTATTTT

size: .
D: TRBD1
V: TRBV5-1
J: TRBJ1-1
CDR3: CASSLVQGAAEAFF
DNA: TGCGCCAGCAGCTTGGTACAGGGGGCCGCTGAAGCTTTCTTT

size: .
D: TRBD2
V: TRBV6-2/TRBV6-3
J: TRBJ2-1
CDR3: CASSQYRPLRLAGGPDEQFF
DNA: TGTGCCAGCAGTCAATACAGACCACTCAGGCTAGCGGGAGGGCCCGATGAGCAGTTCTTC

size: .
D: .
V: TRBV6-5
J: TRBJ1-2
CDR3: CASSYTRRGDYGYTF
DNA: TGTGCCAGCAGTTACACCCGTCGGGGGGACTATGGCTACACCTTC

size: .
D: TRBD2
V: TRBV7-6
J: TRBJ2-5
CDR3: CASGEGRETQYF
DNA: TGTGCCAGTGGGGAGGGGCGGGAGACCCAGTACTTC

size: few
D: .
V: TRBV5-1
J: TRBJ1-3
CDR3: CASSLAQGNTIYF
DNA: TGCGCCAGCAGCTTGGCCCAGGGAAACACCATATATTTT

size: .
D: .
V: TRBV5-6
J: TRBJ1-3
CDR3: CASSLSGNTIYF
DNA: TGTGCCAGCAGCTTGTCAGGAAACACCATATATTTT

size: .
D: TRBD2
V: TRBV12-3/TRBV12-4
J: TRBJ2-5
CDR3: CASSFVGGETQYF
DNA: TGTGCCAGCAGTTTTGTGGGGGGGGAGACCCAGTACTTC

size: .
D: TRBD2
V: TRBV3-1/TRBV3-2
J: TRBJ2-7
CDR3: CASSQPQLAGGYEQYF
DNA: TGTGCCAGCAGCCAACCACAGCTAGCGGGGGGCTACGAGCAGTACTTC

size: .
D: TRBD2
V: TRBV9
J: TRBJ2-3
CDR3: CASSSGGPADTQYF
DNA: TGTGCCAGCAGCTCGGGAGGGCCGGCAGATACGCAGTATTTT

size: .
D: .
V: TRBV10-3
J: TRBJ2-7
CDR3: CATEGDPSSYEQYF
DNA: TGTGCCACCGAGGGGGACCCGAGCTCCTACGAGCAGTACTTC